This TCR beta chain was observed in a study of T cell responses to AZD1222 COVID-19 vaccine. General study results and limits: Baseline seropositivity occurred in only a handful of AZD1222 recipients. Spike-specific TCR breadth and depth were elevated following two AZD1222 doses.

V shed 3 bases and J shed 5 bases, with 7 bases lying between them. The V gene's germline CDR1 is LNHDA and CDR2 SQIVND (reference sequence). The CDR3 runs 12 residues. Note on this clone: Its target is unknown.

Produced via immunoSEQ multiplex PCR; TCRdb's table is partial and in-frame only. Of approximately 92,000 clones listed, about nine tenths are singletons. The chain joins TRBV19 to TRBJ1-1; D not resolved. The receptor was derived from an adult in good health. Sequencing was performed on peripheral blood, taken on day 0 of AZD1222 vaccination. The CDR3, as DNA: TGTGCCAGTAGTATGCTAGGGACTGAAGCTTTCTTT. Protein sequence: CASSMLGTEAFF.